The T cell receptor beta chain described here comes from a study of spatial heterogeneity in lung cancer. TCRdb redid the calling of the 5' RACE reads with MiXCR, one entry per CDR3 protein. Of 75,000 to 85,000 distinct CDR3 sequences listed, approximately 20% were seen once; the top ten hold about 6.6%. Time point denoted: sample taken at primary tumor resection. Sequencing covered unsorted whole RNA taken from tumor, nontumor lung or frozen PBMC. This clonotype was detected only a few times. Antigen: not known. Study findings and constraints: Relative to follow-up, resection was when ubiquitous expanded tumor TCRs appeared more in blood.

CDR1 and CDR2 (germline): SGHTA, FQGNSA. This CDR3 has 13 residues. V was pared by 6 bases and J by 7 bases, with 5 bases of the junction left unmatched. This sequence was found in a male donor with early-stage non-small cell lung cancer. The V call is TRBV7-2, the J call TRBJ2-3; 9 bases are a match to TRBD1. This specimen was PBMCs, taken at surgery. In DNA form, the CDR3 reads TGTGCCAGCAGATTACAGGGGGCGCATACGCAGTATTTT. Protein: CASRLQGAHTQYF.